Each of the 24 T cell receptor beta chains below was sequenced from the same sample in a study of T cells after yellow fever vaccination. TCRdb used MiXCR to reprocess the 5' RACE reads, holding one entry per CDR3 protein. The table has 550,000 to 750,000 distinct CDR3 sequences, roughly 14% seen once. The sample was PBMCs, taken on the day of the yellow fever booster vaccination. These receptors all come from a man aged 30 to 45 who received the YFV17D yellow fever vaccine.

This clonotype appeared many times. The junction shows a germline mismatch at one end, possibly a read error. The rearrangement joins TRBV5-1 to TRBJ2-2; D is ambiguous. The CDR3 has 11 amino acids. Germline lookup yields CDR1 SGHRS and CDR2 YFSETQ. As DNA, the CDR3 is TGTGCCAGCAGCTTCACCGGGGAGCTGTTTTTT. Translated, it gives CASSFTGELFF.

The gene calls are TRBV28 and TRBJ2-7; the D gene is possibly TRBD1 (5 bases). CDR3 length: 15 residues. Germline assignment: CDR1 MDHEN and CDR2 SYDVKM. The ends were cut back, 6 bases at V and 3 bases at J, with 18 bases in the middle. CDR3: CASRPITGPFYEQYF. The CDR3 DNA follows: TGTGCCAGCAGACCAATTACAGGACCCTTCTACGAGCAGTACTTC.

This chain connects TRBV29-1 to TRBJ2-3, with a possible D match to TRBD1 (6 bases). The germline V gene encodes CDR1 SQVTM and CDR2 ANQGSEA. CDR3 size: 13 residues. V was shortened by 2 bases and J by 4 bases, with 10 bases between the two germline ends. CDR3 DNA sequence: TGCAGCGTTGAAACAGGGAAGGCAGATACGCAGTATTTT. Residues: CSVETGKADTQYF.

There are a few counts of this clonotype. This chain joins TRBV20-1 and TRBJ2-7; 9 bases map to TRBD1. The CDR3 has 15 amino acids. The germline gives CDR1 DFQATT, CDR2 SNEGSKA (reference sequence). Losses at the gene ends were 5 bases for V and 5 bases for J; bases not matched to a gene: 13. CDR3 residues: CSAPGLGQGGHEQYF. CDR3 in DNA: TGCAGTGCTCCGGGGCTGGGACAGGGCGGACACGAGCAGTACTTC.

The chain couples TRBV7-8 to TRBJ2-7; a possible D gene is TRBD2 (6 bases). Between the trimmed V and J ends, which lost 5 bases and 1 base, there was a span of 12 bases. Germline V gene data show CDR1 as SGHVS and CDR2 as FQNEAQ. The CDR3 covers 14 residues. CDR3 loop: CASSPLGRSYEQYF. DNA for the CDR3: TGTGCCAGCAGCCCTTTAGGGAGGTCCTACGAGCAGTACTTC.

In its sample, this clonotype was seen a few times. CDR3 amino acids: CASSPPSGSVTGELFF. The CDR3 DNA sequence: TGTGCCAGCTCACCGCCAAGCGGGAGTGTCACCGGGGAGCTGTTTTTT. The chain carries TRBV18 and TRBJ2-2; the match to TRBD2 covers 8 bases. The ends lost 3 bases at V and 4 bases at J; junction bases unmatched: 7. The CDR3 is 16 residues long. The germline V gene encodes CDR1 KGHSH and CDR2 LQKENI. Using reference TRBV18 and TRBJ2-2 for the parts outside the CDR3, the full variable domain is NAGVMQNPRHLVRRRGQEARLRCSPMKGHSHVYWYRQLPEEGLKFMVYLQKENIIDESGMPKERFSAEFPKEGPSILRIQQVVRGDSAAYFCASSPPSGSVTGELFFGEGSRLTVL.

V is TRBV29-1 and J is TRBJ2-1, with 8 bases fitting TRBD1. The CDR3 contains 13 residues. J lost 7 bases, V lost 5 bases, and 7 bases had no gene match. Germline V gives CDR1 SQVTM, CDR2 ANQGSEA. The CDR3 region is CSVRGQGRNEQFF. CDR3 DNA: TGCAGCGTTCGTGGACAGGGTCGGAATGAGCAGTTCTTC.

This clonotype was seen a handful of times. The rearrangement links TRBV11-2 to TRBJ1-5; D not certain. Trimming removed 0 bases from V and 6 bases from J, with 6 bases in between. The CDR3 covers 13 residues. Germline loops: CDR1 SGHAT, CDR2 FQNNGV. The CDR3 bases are TGTGCCAGCAGCTTAGAGGCGGGTCAGCCCCAGCATTTT. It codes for CASSLEAGQPQHF. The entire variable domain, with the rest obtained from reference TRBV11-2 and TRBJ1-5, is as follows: EAGVAQSPRYKIIEKRQSVAFWCNPISGHATLYWYQQILGQGPKLLIQFQNNGVVDDSQLPKDRFSAERLKGVDSTLKIQPAKLEDSAVYLCASSLEAGQPQHFGDGTRLSIL.

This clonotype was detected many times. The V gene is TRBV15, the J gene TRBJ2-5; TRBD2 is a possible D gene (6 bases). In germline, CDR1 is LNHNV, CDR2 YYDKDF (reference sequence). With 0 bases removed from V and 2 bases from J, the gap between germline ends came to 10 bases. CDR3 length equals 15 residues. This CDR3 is CATSRDPGLQETQYF. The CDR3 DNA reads TGTGCCACCAGCAGAGACCCGGGACTTCAAGAGACCCAGTACTTC.

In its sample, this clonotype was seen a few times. CDR3 residues: CSVIGAWGYTF. In DNA, the CDR3 is TGCAGCGTCATCGGGGCATGGGGCTACACCTTC. The rearrangement links TRBV29-1 to TRBJ1-2, with D possibly matching TRBD1 (5 bases). CDR1 and CDR2 from the germline V gene are SQVTM and ANQGSEA. The CDR3 sequence is 11 residues long. The V end was cut by 6 bases, the J end by 8 bases, with 13 bases between.

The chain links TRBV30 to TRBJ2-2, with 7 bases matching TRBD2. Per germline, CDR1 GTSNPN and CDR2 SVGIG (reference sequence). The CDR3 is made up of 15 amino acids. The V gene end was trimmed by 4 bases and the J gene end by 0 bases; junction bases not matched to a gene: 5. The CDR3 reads CAWKLGLSNTGELFF. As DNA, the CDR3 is TGTGCCTGGAAGTTGGGACTATCGAACACCGGGGAGCTGTTTTTT.

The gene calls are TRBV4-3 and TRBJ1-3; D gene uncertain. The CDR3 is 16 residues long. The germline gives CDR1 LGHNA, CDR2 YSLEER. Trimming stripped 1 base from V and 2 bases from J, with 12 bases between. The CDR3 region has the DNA TGCGCCAGCAGCCAAGGGAGCCAGGAAACTGGAAACACCATATATTTT. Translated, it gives CASSQGSQETGNTIYF.

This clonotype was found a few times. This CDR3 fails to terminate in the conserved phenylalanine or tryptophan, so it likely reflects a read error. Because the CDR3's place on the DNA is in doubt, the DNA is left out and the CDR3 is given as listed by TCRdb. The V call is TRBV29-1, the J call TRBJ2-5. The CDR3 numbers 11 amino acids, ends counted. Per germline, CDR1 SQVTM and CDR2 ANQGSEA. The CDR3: CSVEADTAMNY.

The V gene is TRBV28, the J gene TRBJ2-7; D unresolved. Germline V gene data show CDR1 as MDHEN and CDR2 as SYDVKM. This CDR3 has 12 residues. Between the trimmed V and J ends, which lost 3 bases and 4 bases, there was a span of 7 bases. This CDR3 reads CASSFSEYEQYF. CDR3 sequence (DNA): TGTGCCAGCAGTTTTTCCGAATACGAGCAGTACTTC.

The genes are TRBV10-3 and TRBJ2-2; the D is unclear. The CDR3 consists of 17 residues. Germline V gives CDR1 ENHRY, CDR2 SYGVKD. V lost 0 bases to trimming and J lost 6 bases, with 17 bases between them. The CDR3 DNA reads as TGTGCCATCAGTGAGTCGACTCCGGGTGCAGGCTCCGGGGAGCTGTTTTTT. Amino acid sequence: CAISESTPGAGSGELFF.

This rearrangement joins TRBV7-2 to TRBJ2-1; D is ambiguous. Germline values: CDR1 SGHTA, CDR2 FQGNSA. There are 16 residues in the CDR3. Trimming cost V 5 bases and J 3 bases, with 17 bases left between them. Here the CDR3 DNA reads TGTGCCAGCAGCCCGTACGGGCGAGCGAACTACAATGAGCAGTTCTTC. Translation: CASSPYGRANYNEQFF. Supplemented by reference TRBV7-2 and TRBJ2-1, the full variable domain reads GAGVSQSPSNKVTEKGKDVELRCDPISGHTALYWYRQSLGQGLEFLIYFQGNSAPDKSGLPSDRFSAERTGGSVSTLTIQRTQQEDSAVYLCASSPYGRANYNEQFFGPGTRLTVL.

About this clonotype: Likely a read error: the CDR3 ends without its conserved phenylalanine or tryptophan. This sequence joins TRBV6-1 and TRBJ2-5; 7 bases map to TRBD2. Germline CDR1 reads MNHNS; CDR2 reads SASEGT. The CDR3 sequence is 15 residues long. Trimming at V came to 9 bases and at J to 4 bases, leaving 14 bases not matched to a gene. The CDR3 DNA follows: TGTGCCAGTAGATGGGAGGGAGGGCCACGAGAGACCCAGTACTCC. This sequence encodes CASRWEGGPRETQYS.

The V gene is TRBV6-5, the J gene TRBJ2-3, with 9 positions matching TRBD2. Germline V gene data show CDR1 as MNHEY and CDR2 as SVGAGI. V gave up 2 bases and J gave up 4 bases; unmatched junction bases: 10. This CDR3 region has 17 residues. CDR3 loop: CASSYESGGGEADTQYF. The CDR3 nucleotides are TGTGCCAGCAGTTACGAATCGGGCGGGGGGGAGGCAGATACGCAGTATTTT.

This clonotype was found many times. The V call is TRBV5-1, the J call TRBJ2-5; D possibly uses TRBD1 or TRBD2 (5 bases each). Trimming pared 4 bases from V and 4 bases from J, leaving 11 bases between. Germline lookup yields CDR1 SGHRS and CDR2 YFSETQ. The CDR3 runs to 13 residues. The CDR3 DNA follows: TGCGCCAGCAGCCCCGGGGCCAGAGAGACCCAGTACTTC. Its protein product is CASSPGARETQYF.

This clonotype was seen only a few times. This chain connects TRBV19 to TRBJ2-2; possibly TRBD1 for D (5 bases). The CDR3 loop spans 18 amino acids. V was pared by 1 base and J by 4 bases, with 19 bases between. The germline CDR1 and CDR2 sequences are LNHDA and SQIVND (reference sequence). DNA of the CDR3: TGTGCCAGTAGTATAGTAAGAAGCAGGGAAGGGTTCACCGGGGAGCTGTTTTTT. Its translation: CASSIVRSREGFTGELFF.

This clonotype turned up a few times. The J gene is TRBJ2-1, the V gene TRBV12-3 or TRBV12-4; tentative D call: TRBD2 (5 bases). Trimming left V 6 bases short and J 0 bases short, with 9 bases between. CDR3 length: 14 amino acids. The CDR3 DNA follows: TGTGCCAGCAGAGCGGACTTCTCCTACAATGAGCAGTTCTTC. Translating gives CASRADFSYNEQFF.

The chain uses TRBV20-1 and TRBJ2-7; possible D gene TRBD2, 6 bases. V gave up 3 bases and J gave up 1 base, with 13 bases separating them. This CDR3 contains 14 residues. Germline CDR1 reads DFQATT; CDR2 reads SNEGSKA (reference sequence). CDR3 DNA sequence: TGCAGTGCTAGTAGATGGGACTCTTCCTACGAGCAGTACTTC. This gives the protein CSASRWDSSYEQYF.

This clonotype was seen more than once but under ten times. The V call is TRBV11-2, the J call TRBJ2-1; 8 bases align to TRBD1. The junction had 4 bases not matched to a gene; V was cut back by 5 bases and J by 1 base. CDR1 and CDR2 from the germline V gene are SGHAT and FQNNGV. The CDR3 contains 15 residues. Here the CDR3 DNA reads TGTGCCAGCAGCACGAGACAGGGGTCCTACAATGAGCAGTTCTTC. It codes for CASSTRQGSYNEQFF. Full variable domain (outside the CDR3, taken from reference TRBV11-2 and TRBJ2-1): EAGVAQSPRYKIIEKRQSVAFWCNPISGHATLYWYQQILGQGPKLLIQFQNNGVVDDSQLPKDRFSAERLKGVDSTLKIQPAKLEDSAVYLCASSTRQGSYNEQFFGPGTRLTVL.

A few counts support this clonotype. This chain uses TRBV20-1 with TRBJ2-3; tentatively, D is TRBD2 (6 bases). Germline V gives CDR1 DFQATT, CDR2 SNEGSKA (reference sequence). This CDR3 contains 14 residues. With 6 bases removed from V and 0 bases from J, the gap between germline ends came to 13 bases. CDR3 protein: CSAGVGTSTDTQYF. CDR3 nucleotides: TGCAGTGCCGGGGTCGGGACTAGCACAGATACGCAGTATTTT.